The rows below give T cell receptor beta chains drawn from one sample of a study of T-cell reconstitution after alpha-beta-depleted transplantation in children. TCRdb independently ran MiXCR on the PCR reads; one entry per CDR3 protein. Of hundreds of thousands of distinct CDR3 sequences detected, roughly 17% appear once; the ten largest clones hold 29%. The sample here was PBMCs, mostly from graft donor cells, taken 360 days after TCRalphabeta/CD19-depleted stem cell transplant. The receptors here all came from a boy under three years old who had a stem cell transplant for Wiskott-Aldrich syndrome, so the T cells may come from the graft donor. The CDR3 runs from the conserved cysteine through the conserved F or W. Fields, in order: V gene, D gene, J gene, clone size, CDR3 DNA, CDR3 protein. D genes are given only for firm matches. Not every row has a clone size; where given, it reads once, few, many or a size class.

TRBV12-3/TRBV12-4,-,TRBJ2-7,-,TGTGCCAGCAGTTTACAGGAGGGGGCCTACGAGCAGTACTTC,CASSLQEGAYEQYF
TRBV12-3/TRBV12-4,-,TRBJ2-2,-,TGTGCCAGCAGTCCCCCCTCCTCGACAGGCCCCGGTACCGGGGAGCTGTTTTTT,CASSPPSSTGPGTGELFF
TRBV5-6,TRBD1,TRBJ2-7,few,TGTGCCAGCAGCAACCCGGGACAGACCTACGAGCAGTACTTC,CASSNPGQTYEQYF
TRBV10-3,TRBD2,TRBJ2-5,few,TGTGCCACCCAGACTAGCGGAGAACCCTATGAGACCCAGTACTTC,CATQTSGEPYETQYF
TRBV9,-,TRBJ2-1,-,TGTGCCAGCAGCGTCGGGGGCTCCTACAATGAGCAGTTCTTC,CASSVGGSYNEQFF
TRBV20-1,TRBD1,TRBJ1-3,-,TGCAGTGCTCGAATCTGGGACAGGGGAAACACCATATATTTT,CSARIWDRGNTIYF
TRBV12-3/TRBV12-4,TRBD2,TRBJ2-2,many,TGTGCCAGCAAAATGATAGCGGGAGGATCCGGGGAGCTGTTTTTT,CASKMIAGGSGELFF
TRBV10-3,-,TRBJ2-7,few,TGTGCCATCAGTCCCTCGCTTTGGAGACGCTCCTACGAGCAGTACTTC,CAISPSLWRRSYEQYF
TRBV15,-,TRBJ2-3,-,TGTGCCACCAGCCCTGGGACCCTCCCGGATACGCAGTATTTT,CATSPGTLPDTQYF
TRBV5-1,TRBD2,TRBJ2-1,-,TGCGCCAGCAGCTTGATCAGAGCGGGGGGCCCCCCCTACAATGAGCAGTTCTTC,CASSLIRAGGPPYNEQFF
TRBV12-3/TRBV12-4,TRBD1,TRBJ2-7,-,TGTGCCAGCAGTTACCAGACAGGGAAAAGGACCTACGAGCAGTACTTC,CASSYQTGKRTYEQYF
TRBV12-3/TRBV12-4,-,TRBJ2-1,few,TGTGCCAGCAGCAATAGACTAGACGCGCTTGAGCAGTTCTTC,CASSNRLDALEQFF
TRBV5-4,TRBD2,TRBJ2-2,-,TGTGCCAGCAGCTCCTGGACTAGTTCGAACACCGGGGAGCTGTTTTTT,CASSSWTSSNTGELFF
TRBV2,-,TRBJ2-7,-,TGTGCCAGCAGTGGTGACAGATTCCTACTTTACGAGCAGTACTTC,CASSGDRFLLYEQYF
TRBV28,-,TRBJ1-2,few,TGTGCCAGCAGTTTTCTTATAAAAGATAATCATGGCTACACCTTC,CASSFLIKDNHGYTF
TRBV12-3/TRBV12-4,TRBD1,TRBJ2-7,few,TGTGCCAGCAGCCTTAGGATGGGACAGTCCTACGAGCAGTACTTC,CASSLRMGQSYEQYF
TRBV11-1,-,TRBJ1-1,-,TGTGCCAGCAGCCCGAAGGGTGAAACTGAAGCTTTCTTT,CASSPKGETEAFF
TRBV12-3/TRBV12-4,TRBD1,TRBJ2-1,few,TGTGCCAGCAGTTTAGACAGGGGTTACAATGAGCAGTTCTTC,CASSLDRGYNEQFF
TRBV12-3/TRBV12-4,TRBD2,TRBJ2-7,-,TGTGCCAGCAGGTCGACTAGCGGATTAGGATTTTCCTACGAGCAGTACTTC,CASRSTSGLGFSYEQYF
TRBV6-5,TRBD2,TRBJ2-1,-,TGTGCCAGCAGTTATGGCGGGAGGGGACACAATGAGCAGTTCTTC,CASSYGGRGHNEQFF
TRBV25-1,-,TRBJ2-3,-,TGTGCCAGCAGTGAAGACGAGCGGAGCACAGATACGCAGTATTTT,CASSEDERSTDTQYF
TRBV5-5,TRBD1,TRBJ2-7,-,TGTGCCAGCAGATGGGACAGGGGATACCCCTACGAGCAGTACTTC,CASRWDRGYPYEQYF
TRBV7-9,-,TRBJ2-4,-,TGTGCCAGCAGCTTAGCGCTCCGAACCTCAAACATTCAGTACTTC,CASSLALRTSNIQYF
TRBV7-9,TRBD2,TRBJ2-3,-,TGTGCCAGCAGCTTCACTTCTAGCGGGAGAAGCACAGATACGCAGTATTTT,CASSFTSSGRSTDTQYF
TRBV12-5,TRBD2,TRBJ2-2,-,TGTGCTAGTCCGTCCAAGGCGGGAGATTCCACCGGGGAGCTGTTTTTT,CASPSKAGDSTGELFF
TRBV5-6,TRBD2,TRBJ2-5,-,TGTGCCAGCAGCTTGGAGCGGGGGGGCGCGGTAAATTATCAAGAGACCCAGTACTTC,CASSLERGGAVNYQETQYF
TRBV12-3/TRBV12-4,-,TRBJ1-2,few,TGTGCCAGCAGTCCCGGACAATTTGGCTACACCTTC,CASSPGQFGYTF
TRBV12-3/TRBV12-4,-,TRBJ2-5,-,TGTGCCAGCAGTTTAGTGGTACCCGACAAGACCCAGTACTTC,CASSLVVPDKTQYF
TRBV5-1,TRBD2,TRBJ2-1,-,TGCGCCAGCAGCTTCCTAGCGGGTAATAACAATGAGCAGTTCTTC,CASSFLAGNNNEQFF
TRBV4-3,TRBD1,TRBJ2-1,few,TGCGCCAGCAACCGCCTAGGACAGGGGGGCAATGAGCAGTTCTTC,CASNRLGQGGNEQFF
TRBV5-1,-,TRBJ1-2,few,TGCGCCAGCAGCTCCGTCACAGGGTATGGCTACACCTTC,CASSSVTGYGYTF
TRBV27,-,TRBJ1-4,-,TGTGCCAGCAGAGGTGCAGAGGAGGAGGGAGAAAAACTGTTTTTT,CASRGAEEEGEKLFF
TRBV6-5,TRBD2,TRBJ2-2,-,TGTGCCAGCAGTTACTCCAGCGGGAGGGCCGTCGGGGAGCTGTTTTTT,CASSYSSGRAVGELFF
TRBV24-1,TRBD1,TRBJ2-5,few,TGTGCCACCAGTGACTCGGGACAGGTCGGAGAGACCCAGTACTTC,CATSDSGQVGETQYF
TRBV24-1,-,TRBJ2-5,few,TGTGCCACCATGTTGGGGAACCAAGAGACCCAGTACTTC,CATMLGNQETQYF
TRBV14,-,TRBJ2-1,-,TGTGCCAGCGGGCGACGTAGTAATGAGCAGTTCTTC,CASGRRSNEQFF
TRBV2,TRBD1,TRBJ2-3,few,TGTGCCAGCAGTAAAGAGGGACAGGGGTTTGTTTGGACAGATACGCAGTATTTT,CASSKEGQGFVWTDTQYF
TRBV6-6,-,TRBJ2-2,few,TGTGCCAGCATTACAGGGACCGGGGAGCTGTTTTTT,CASITGTGELFF
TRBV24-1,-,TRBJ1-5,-,TGTGCCACCAGTGATTCACGAAGAGGGGGTATTGCTCCCCAGCATTTT,CATSDSRRGGIAPQHF
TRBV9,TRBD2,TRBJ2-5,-,TGTGCCAGCAGCGTAGCGGGAGGGCGAGGAGAGACCCAGTACTTC,CASSVAGGRGETQYF
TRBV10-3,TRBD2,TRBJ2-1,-,TGTGCCATCAGTCCGAGCGGGAGGAAGGACAATGAGCAGTTCTTC,CAISPSGRKDNEQFF
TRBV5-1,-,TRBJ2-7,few,TGCGCCAGCAGCCCCCAAAGGGTCGCCTACGAGCAGTACTTC,CASSPQRVAYEQYF
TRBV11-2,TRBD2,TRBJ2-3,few,TGTGCCAGCAGCTTCAAGGGGACTAGTAGCACAGATACGCAGTATTTT,CASSFKGTSSTDTQYF
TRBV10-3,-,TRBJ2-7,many,TGTGCCATCAGTGAGTCCCGGACGGTCTACTACGAGCAGTACTTC,CAISESRTVYYEQYF
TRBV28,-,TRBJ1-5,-,TGTGCCAGCAGGCTAGGGGGGCGTCGGGTTAGCAATCAGCCCCAGCATTTT,CASRLGGRRVSNQPQHF
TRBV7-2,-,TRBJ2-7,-,TGTGCCAGCAGTCCGTCCCCCGGACAGATCGCCTACGAGCAGTACTTC,CASSPSPGQIAYEQYF
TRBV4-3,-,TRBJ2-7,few,TGCGCCAGCAGCCAAGATGAGGGTTACTACGAGCAGTACTTC,CASSQDEGYYEQYF
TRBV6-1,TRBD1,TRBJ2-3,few,TGTGCCAGCACCACAGGGGTCGGGGCCGGGGCAGATACGCAGTATTTT,CASTTGVGAGADTQYF
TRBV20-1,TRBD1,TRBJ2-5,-,TGCAGTGCTAGGAAAGCTCCGGGACAGGGACAAGAGACCCAGTACTTC,CSARKAPGQGQETQYF
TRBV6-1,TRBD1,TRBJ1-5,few,TGTGCCAGCAGTCCCACGACAGGGAATCAGCCCCAGCATTTT,CASSPTTGNQPQHF
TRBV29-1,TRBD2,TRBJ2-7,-,TGCAGCGTTGAAGTAGGGCGGGGGTACTCCTACGAGCAGTACTTC,CSVEVGRGYSYEQYF
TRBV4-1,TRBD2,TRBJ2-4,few,TGCGCCAGCAGCAGGCCCTTAGCGGGAGTCATGAACATTCAGTACTTC,CASSRPLAGVMNIQYF
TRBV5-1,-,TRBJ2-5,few,TGCGCCAGCAGCGTTACAGGGTTCCAAGAGACCCAGTACTTC,CASSVTGFQETQYF
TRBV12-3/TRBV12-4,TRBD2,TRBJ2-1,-,TGTGCCAGCAGTTTGACTAGCGGCAACAATGAGCAGTTCTTC,CASSLTSGNNEQFF
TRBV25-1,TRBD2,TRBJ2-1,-,TGTGCCAGCAGTGATCCGGGACTAACGGGTAGGGAGCAGTTCTTC,CASSDPGLTGREQFF